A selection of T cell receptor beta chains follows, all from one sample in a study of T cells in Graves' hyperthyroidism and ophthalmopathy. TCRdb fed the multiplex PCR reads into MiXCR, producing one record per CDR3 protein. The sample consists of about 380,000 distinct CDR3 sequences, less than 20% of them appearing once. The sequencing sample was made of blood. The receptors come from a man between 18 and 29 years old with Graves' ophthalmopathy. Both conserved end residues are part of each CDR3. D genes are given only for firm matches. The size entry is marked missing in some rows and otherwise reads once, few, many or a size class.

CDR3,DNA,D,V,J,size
CARALALFTDTQYF,TGTGCCAGAGCACTAGCACTGTTCACAGATACGCAGTATTTT,.,TRBV6-1,TRBJ2-3,few
CASSAQTGETQYF,TGTGCCAGTAGTGCCCAGACAGGGGAGACCCAGTACTTC,TRBD1,TRBV19,TRBJ2-5,.
CASSLDGPYEQYF,TGTGCCAGCAGCTTAGACGGCCCCTACGAGCAGTACTTC,.,TRBV11-2,TRBJ2-7,many
CASRDLNTGELFF,TGTGCCAGCCGGGACCTAAACACCGGGGAGCTGTTTTTT,.,TRBV2,TRBJ2-2,many
CASSYSGTGDEKLFF,TGTGCCAGCAGTTACTCCGGGACAGGGGATGAAAAACTGTTTTTT,TRBD1,TRBV6-5,TRBJ1-4,.
CASRPGFRFF,TGTGCCAGCAGGCCCGGGTTCAGGTTCTTC,.,TRBV6-1,TRBJ2-1,few
CASSSSLQLNYGYTF,TGTGCCAGCAGCTCGTCGTTGCAGTTGAACTATGGCTACACCTTC,.,TRBV5-6,TRBJ1-2,few
CASTYPDRPYNEQFF,TGTGCCAGCACATACCCCGACAGGCCCTACAATGAGCAGTTCTTC,.,TRBV12-3/TRBV12-4,TRBJ2-1,many
CATSDLGGGRGDNEQFF,TGTGCCACCAGTGATTTAGGAGGTGGACGGGGAGACAATGAGCAGTTCTTC,.,TRBV24-1,TRBJ2-1,many
CASGYTGTGFYGYTF,TGTGCCAGTGGCTACACCGGGACAGGCTTCTATGGCTACACCTTC,TRBD1,TRBV19,TRBJ1-2,.
CAISESGTENSPLHF,TGTGCCATCAGTGAGTCGGGGACAGAAAATTCACCCCTCCACTTT,TRBD1,TRBV10-3,TRBJ1-6,many
CASSYQGRPYEQYF,TGTGCCAGCAGTTACCAGGGGAGACCCTACGAGCAGTACTTC,.,TRBV6-2/TRBV6-3,TRBJ2-7,many
CAGSSTENYGYTF,TGTGCCGGCAGCTCGACCGAAAACTATGGCTACACCTTC,.,TRBV6-1,TRBJ1-2,.
CACRGTDGYTF,TGTGCCTGCAGGGGAACGGATGGCTACACCTTC,.,TRBV30,TRBJ1-2,.
CASSPGPYLPQHF,TGTGCCAGCAGCCCAGGTCCGTACCTTCCCCAGCATTTT,.,TRBV27,TRBJ1-5,many
CASSRGTSGLTDTQYF,TGTGCCAGCAGCAGAGGGACTAGCGGCCTCACAGATACGCAGTATTTT,TRBD2,TRBV7-3,TRBJ2-3,many
CASSTLDRGSNQPQHF,TGTGCCAGTAGTACCCTGGACAGGGGGAGCAATCAGCCCCAGCATTTT,TRBD1,TRBV19,TRBJ1-5,.
CASSQATSGGVTDTQYF,TGTGCCAGCAGCCAAGCTACTAGCGGGGGGGTCACAGATACGCAGTATTTT,TRBD2,TRBV4-2,TRBJ2-3,few
CASTTSGGVYNEQFF,TGTGCCAGCACCACGAGCGGGGGTGTCTACAATGAGCAGTTCTTC,TRBD2,TRBV12-3/TRBV12-4,TRBJ2-1,many
CASSKDSGSTDTQYF,TGTGCCAGCAGTAAAGACAGTGGGAGCACAGATACGCAGTATTTT,.,TRBV7-9,TRBJ2-3,.
CASSPSGDSQETQYF,TGTGCCAGCAGTCCCAGTGGGGACAGCCAAGAGACCCAGTACTTC,TRBD1,TRBV28,TRBJ2-5,.
CASRGQGRNSPLHF,TGCGCCAGCCGGGGACAGGGACGGAATTCACCCCTCCACTTT,TRBD1,TRBV5-1,TRBJ1-6,many
CATSRDRNTQETQYF,TGTGCCACCAGCAGAGATAGGAACACCCAAGAGACCCAGTACTTC,.,TRBV15,TRBJ2-5,.
CATTRWEGENTQYF,TGTGCCACCACCCGGTGGGAGGGCGAGAATACGCAGTATTTT,TRBD2,TRBV12-3/TRBV12-4,TRBJ2-3,many
CASSRTGSNEKLFF,TGTGCCAGCAGTCGTACGGGTTCTAATGAAAAACTGTTTTTT,.,TRBV7-9,TRBJ1-4,many
CASSPRQGGGYGYTF,TGTGCCAGCAGCCCGCGACAGGGTGGCGGCTATGGCTACACCTTC,TRBD1,TRBV5-1,TRBJ1-2,.
CASSLYRENIQYF,TGTGCCAGCAGCTTATACAGGGAAAACATTCAGTACTTC,.,TRBV7-3,TRBJ2-4,many
CASSYTLNTGELFF,TGCGCCAGCAGTTATACCTTGAACACCGGGGAGCTGTTTTTT,.,TRBV5-1,TRBJ2-2,many
CASILGGEGRWDNQPQHF,TGTGCCAGCATCCTAGGGGGGGAGGGGAGGTGGGACAATCAGCCCCAGCATTTT,.,TRBV6-1,TRBJ1-5,.
CASSSQGGGWGEKLFF,TGTGCCAGCAGCTCACAGGGGGGCGGATGGGGTGAAAAACTGTTTTTT,TRBD1,TRBV7-8,TRBJ1-4,many
CATSDLGRDNEQFF,TGTGCCACCAGTGATTTGGGAAGGGACAATGAGCAGTTCTTC,.,TRBV24-1,TRBJ2-1,many
CASSLVKASTGELFF,TGTGCCAGCAGCTTAGTCAAGGCTTCTACCGGGGAGCTGTTTTTT,.,TRBV11-2,TRBJ2-2,many
CASSTRGTGNYGYTF,TGTGCCAGCAGTACCAGGGGTACGGGGAACTATGGCTACACCTTC,.,TRBV12-3/TRBV12-4,TRBJ1-2,many
CASSPPMQGHTEAFF,TGTGCCAGCTCACCACCGATGCAGGGCCACACTGAAGCTTTCTTT,.,TRBV18,TRBJ1-1,many
CASHRGGGSSYNEQFF,TGTGCCAGCCATCGCGGGGGGGGGAGCTCCTACAATGAGCAGTTCTTC,TRBD2,TRBV5-6,TRBJ2-1,few
CSATRVEYQPQHF,TGCAGTGCCACCCGAGTGGAGTATCAGCCCCAGCATTTT,.,TRBV20-1,TRBJ1-5,many
CASSLAQYSGNTIYF,TGTGCCAGCAGCTTAGCGCAGTACTCTGGAAACACCATATATTTT,.,TRBV7-2,TRBJ1-3,.
CSVEVQANYGYTF,TGCAGCGTTGAAGTCCAGGCTAACTATGGCTACACCTTC,.,TRBV29-1,TRBJ1-2,many
CASSPGLAGGPGYTQYF,TGTGCCAGCAGCCCTGGACTAGCGGGGGGGCCGGGGTATACGCAGTATTTT,TRBD2,TRBV4-2,TRBJ2-3,.
CASSSPGTRNNEKLFF,TGTGCCAGCAGTTCCCCCGGAACGAGGAATAATGAAAAACTGTTTTTT,.,TRBV6-2/TRBV6-3,TRBJ1-4,.
CASSQEVYDEAFF,TGCGCCAGCAGCCAAGAGGTTTACGATGAAGCTTTCTTT,.,TRBV4-1,TRBJ1-1,.
CASSRGHSTGELFF,TGCGCCAGCAGCAGGGGGCACAGCACCGGGGAGCTGTTTTTT,TRBD1,TRBV5-1,TRBJ2-2,.
CASSTKTGSGGYTF,TGTGCCAGCAGTACTAAGACAGGGAGTGGGGGCTACACCTTC,TRBD1,TRBV6-1,TRBJ1-2,many
CASRGTHFTDTQYF,TGTGCCAGCCGTGGGACTCATTTCACAGATACGCAGTATTTT,.,TRBV6-1,TRBJ2-3,.
CATKRDTEAFF,TGTGCCACCAAAAGGGACACTGAAGCTTTCTTT,.,TRBV18,TRBJ1-1,many
CASSDTAVYGYTF,TGTGCCAGCTCAGATACAGCAGTCTATGGCTACACCTTC,.,TRBV18,TRBJ1-2,few
CSALTGGHQPQHF,TGCAGTGCTCTAACAGGGGGCCATCAGCCCCAGCATTTT,TRBD1,TRBV20-1,TRBJ1-5,.
CASSYGTHNEQFF,TGTGCCAGCAGTTACGGGACACACAATGAGCAGTTCTTC,.,TRBV27,TRBJ2-1,few
CASSQGGIPFRETQYF,TGTGCCAGCAGCCAAGGGGGCATCCCCTTTAGGGAGACCCAGTACTTC,TRBD1,TRBV27,TRBJ2-5,many
CASSAGTGIHEQYF,TGTGCCAGCAGCGCCGGGACAGGGATCCACGAGCAGTACTTC,TRBD1,TRBV7-9,TRBJ2-7,many
CASSQRDYYGYTF,TGCGCCAGCAGCCAAAGGGACTACTATGGCTACACCTTC,.,TRBV4-1,TRBJ1-2,.
CASSQGPGRRNEQFF,TGCGCCAGCAGCCAAGGGCCAGGGAGGCGCAATGAGCAGTTCTTC,.,TRBV4-1,TRBJ2-1,few
CASSLFDTVRYGYTF,TGTGCCAGCAGCCTATTTGACACCGTGCGCTATGGCTACACCTTC,.,TRBV6-1,TRBJ1-2,.
CASGPQYF,TGTGCCAGCGGGCCGCAGTATTTT,.,TRBV7-3,TRBJ2-3,.
CASSLEHEGRGQPQHF,TGTGCCAGCAGCTTGGAGCACGAGGGACGGGGTCAGCCCCAGCATTTT,.,TRBV5-5,TRBJ1-5,.